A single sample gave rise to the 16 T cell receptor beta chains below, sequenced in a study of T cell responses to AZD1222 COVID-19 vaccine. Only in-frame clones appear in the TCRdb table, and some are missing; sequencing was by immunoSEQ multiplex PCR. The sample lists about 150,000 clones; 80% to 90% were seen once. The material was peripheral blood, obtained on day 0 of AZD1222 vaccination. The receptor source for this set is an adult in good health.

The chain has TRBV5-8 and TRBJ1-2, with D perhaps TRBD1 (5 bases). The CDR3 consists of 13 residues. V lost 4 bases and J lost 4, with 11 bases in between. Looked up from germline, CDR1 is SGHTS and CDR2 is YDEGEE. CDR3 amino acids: CASSGGRSYGYTF. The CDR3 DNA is TGTGCCAGCAGCGGGGGACGTAGCTATGGCTACACCTTC.

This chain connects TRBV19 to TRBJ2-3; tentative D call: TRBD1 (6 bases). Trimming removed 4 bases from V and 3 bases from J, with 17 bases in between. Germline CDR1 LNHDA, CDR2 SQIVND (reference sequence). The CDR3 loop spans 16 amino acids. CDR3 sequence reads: CASSTQKRGSTDTQYF. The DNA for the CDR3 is TGTGCCAGTAGTACCCAGAAAAGGGGGTCAACAGATACGCAGTATTTT. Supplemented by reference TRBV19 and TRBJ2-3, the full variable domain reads DGGITQSPKYLFRKEGQNVTLSCEQNLNHDAMYWYRQDPGQGLRLIYYSQIVNDFQKGDIAEGYSVSREKKESFPLTVTSAQKNPTAFYLCASSTQKRGSTDTQYFGPGTRLTVL.

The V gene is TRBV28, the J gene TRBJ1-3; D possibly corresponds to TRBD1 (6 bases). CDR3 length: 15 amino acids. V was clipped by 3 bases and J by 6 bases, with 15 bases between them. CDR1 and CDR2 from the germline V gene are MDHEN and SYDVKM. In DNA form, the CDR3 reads TGTGCCAGCAGTTTTTCCCCAGGGGACGAAAACACCATATATTTT. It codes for CASSFSPGDENTIYF.

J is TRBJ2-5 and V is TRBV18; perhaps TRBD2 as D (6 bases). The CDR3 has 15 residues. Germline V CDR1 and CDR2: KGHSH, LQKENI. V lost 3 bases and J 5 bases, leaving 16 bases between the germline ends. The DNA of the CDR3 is TGTGCCAGCTCACCGTGGGACTCCTTGGCCGAGACCCAGTACTTC. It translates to CASSPWDSLAETQYF.

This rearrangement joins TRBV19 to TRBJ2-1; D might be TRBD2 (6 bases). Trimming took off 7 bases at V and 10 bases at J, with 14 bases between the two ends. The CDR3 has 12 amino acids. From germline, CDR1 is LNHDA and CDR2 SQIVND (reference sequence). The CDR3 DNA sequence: TGTGCCAGTACTCGGGTGGGAGGCGAGCAGTTCTTC. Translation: CASTRVGGEQFF.

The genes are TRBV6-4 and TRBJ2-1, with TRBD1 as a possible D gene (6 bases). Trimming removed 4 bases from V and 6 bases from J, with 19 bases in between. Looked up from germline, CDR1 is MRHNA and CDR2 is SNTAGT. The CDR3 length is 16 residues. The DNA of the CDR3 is TGTGCCAGCAGTGTCTCCTTCCCAGGGGAAGGCAATGAGCAGTTCTTC. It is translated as CASSVSFPGEGNEQFF.

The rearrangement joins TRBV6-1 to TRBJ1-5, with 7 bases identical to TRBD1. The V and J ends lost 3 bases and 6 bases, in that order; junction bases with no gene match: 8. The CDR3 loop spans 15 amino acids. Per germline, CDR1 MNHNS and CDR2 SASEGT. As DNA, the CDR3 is TGTGCCAGCAGTGAGATAGGGGGCTATTCTCAGCCCCAGCATTTT. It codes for CASSEIGGYSQPQHF.

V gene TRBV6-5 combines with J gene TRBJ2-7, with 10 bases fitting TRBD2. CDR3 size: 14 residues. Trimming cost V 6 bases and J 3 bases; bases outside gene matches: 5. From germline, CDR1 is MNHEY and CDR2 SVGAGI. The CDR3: CASRAGTSDYEQYF. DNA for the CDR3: TGTGCCAGCAGAGCCGGGACTAGCGACTACGAGCAGTACTTC.

CDR3 nucleotide sequence: TGTGCCAGCAGCTTAGGGGTACAGGGGACTGGAAACACCATATATTTT. Protein sequence: CASSLGVQGTGNTIYF. J is TRBJ1-3 and V is TRBV7-6; 7 bases agree with TRBD1. Germline CDR1 and CDR2: SGHVS and FNYEAQ. The junction had 5 bases not matched to a gene; V was cut back by 1 base and J by 2 bases. The CDR3 length is 16 residues.

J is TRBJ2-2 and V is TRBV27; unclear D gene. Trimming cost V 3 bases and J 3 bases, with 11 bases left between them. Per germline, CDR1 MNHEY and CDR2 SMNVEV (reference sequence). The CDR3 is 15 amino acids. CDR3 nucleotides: TGTGCCAGCAGTTTCGTGCGGACCTACACCGGGGAGCTGTTTTTT. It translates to CASSFVRTYTGELFF.

The CDR3 protein is CASSFPPRADTQYF. In DNA, the CDR3 is TGTGCCAGCAGCTTCCCCCCGAGAGCAGATACGCAGTATTTT. This chain uses TRBV5-6 with TRBJ2-3; D uncertain. The CDR3 is made up of 14 amino acids. Trimming took off 2 bases at V and 4 bases at J, with 11 bases between the two ends. The V gene's germline CDR1 is SGHDT and CDR2 YYEEEE.

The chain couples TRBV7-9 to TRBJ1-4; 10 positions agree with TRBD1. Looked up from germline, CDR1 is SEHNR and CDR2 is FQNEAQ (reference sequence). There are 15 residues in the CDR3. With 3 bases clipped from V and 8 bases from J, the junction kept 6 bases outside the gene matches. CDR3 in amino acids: CASSLTGGVEEKLFF. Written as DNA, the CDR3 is TGTGCCAGCAGCTTGACAGGGGGCGTAGAAGAAAAACTGTTTTTT.

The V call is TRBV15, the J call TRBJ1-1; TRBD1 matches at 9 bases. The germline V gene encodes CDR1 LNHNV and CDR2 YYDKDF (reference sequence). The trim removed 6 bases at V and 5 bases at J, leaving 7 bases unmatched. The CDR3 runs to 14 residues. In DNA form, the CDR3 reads TGTGCCACCAGACCGGGACAGGGCCGGACTGAAGCTTTCTTT. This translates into CATRPGQGRTEAFF.

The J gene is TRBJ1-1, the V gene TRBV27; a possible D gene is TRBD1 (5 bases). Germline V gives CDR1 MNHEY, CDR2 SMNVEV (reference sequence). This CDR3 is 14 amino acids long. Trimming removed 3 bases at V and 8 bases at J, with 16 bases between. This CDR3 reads CASSLSRSQGEAFF. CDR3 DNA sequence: TGTGCCAGCAGTTTGTCCAGGTCGCAGGGAGAAGCTTTCTTT.

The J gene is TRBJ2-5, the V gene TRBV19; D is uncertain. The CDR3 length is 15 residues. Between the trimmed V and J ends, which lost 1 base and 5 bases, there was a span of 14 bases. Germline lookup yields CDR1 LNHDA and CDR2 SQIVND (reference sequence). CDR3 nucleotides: TGTGCCAGTAGTATAGGTCTCAGTCCAGAGGAGACCCAGTACTTC. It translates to CASSIGLSPEETQYF.

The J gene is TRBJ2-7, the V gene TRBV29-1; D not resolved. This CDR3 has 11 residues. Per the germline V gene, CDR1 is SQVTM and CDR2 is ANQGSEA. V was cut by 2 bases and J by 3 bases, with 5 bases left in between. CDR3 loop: CSVELNYEQYF. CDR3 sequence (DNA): TGCAGCGTTGAACTCAACTACGAGCAGTACTTC.